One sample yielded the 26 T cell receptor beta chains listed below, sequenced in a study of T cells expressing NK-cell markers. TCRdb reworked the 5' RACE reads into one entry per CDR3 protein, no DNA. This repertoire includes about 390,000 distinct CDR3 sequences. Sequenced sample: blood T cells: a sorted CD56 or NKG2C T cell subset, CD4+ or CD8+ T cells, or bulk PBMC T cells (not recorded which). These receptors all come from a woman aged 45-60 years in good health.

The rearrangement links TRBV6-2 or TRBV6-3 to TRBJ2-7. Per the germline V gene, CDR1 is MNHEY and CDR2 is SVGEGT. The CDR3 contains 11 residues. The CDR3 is CASGRLYEQYF.

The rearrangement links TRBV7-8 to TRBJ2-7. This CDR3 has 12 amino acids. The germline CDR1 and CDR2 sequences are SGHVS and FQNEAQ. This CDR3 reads CASSFKNNEQYF.

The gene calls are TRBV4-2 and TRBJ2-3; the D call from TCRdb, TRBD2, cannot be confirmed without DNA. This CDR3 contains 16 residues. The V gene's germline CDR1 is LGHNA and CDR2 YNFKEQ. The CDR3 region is CASSQEATSGRNTQYF.

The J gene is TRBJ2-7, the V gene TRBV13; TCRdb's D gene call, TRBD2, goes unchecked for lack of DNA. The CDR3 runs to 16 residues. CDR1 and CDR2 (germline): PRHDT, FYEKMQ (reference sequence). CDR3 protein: CASSFITSGRVYEQYF. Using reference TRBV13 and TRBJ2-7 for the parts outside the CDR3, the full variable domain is AAGVIQSPRHLIKEKRETATLKCYPIPRHDTVYWYQQGPGQDPQFLISFYEKMQSDKGSIPDRFSAQQFSDYHSELNMSSLELGDSALYFCASSFITSGRVYEQYFGPGTRLTVT.

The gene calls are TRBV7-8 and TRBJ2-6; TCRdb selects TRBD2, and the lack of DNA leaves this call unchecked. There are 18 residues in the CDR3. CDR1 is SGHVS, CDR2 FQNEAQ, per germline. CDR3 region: CASSLASGLVSGANVLTF. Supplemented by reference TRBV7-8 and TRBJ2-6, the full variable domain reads GAGVSQSPRYKVAKRGQDVALRCDPISGHVSLFWYQQALGQGPEFLTYFQNEAQLDKSGLPSDRFFAERPEGSVSTLKIQRTQQEDSAVYLCASSLASGLVSGANVLTFGAGSRLTVL.

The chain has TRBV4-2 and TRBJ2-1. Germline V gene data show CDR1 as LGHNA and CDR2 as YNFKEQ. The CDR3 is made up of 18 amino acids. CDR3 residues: CASSQPTGDSSSYNEQFF.

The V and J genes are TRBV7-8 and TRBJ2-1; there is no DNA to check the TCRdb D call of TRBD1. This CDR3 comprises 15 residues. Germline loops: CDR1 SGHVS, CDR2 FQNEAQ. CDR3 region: CASSAPGTLGNEQFF.

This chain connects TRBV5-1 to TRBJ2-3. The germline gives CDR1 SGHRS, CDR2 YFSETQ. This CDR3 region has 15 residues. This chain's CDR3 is CASSVGQVELDTQYF.

This CDR3 reads CASGLGGLSSTDTQYF. V and J are TRBV12-5 and TRBJ2-3; there is no DNA to check the TCRdb D call of TRBD2. Germline V CDR1 and CDR2: LGHNT, FRNRAP. The CDR3 has 16 amino acids.

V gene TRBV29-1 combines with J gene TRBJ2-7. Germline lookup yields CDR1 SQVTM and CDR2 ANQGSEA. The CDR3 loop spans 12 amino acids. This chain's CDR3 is CSVAQVPYEQYF.

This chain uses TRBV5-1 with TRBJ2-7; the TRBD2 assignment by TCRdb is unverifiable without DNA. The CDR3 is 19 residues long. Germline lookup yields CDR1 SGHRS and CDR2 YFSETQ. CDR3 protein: CASSLGLGMTSGRIYEQYF.

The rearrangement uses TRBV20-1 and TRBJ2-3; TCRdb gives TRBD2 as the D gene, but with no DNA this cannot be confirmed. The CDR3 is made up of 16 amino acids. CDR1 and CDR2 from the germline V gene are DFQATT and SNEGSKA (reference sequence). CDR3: CSARGGTSGSTDTQYF.

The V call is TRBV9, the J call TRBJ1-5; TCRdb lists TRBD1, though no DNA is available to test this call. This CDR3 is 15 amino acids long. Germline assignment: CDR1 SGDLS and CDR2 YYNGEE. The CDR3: CASGRDRAGDQPQHF. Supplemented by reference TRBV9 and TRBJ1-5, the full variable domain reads DSGVTQTPKHLITATGQRVTLRCSPRSGDLSVYWYQQSLDQGLQFLIQYYNGEERAKGNILERFSAQQFPDLHSELNLSSLELGDSALYFCASGRDRAGDQPQHFGDGTRLSIL.

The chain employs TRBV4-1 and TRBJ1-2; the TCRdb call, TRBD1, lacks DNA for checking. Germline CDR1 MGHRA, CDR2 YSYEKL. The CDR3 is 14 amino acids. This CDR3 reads CASSQAGQGYGYTF.

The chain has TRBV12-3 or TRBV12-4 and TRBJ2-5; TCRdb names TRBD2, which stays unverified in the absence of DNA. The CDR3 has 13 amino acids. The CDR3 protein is CASRIGRGETQYF.

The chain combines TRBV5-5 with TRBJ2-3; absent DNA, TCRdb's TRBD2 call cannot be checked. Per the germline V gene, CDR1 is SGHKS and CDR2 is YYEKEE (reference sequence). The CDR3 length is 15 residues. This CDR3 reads CASSKLSGSTDTQYF.

CDR3: CSAGQSGQPQHF. The chain has TRBV29-1 and TRBJ1-5; TCRdb outputs TRBD1, but without DNA this stays unchecked. CDR3 length: 12 residues. CDR1 SQVTM and CDR2 ANQGSEA come from the germline V gene.

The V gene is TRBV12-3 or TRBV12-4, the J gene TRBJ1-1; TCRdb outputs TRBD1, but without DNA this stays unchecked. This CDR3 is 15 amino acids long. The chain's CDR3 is CASRGGVPLNTEAFF.

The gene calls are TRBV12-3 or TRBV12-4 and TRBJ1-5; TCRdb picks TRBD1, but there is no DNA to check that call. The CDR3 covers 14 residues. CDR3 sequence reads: CASSSSGGNQPQHF.

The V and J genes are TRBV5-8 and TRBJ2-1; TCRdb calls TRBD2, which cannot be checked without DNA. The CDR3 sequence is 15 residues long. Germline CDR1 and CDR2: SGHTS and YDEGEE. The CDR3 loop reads CASSLAPSENNEQFF.

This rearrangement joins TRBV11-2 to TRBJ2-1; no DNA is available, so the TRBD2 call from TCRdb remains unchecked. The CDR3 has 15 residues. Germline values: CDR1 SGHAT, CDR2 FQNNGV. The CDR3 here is CASSSQREGPHEQFF.

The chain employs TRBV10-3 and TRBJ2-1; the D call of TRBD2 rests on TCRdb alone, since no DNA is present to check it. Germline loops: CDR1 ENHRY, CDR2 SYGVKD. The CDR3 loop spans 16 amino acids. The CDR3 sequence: CAISESTSGRLHEQFF.

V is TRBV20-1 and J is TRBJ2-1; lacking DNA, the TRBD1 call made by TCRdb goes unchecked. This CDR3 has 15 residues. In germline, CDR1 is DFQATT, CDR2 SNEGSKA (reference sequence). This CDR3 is CSAIDRGAHYNEQFF.

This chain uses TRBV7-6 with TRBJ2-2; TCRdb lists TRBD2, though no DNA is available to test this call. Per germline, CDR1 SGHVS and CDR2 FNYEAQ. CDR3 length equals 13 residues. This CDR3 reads CASSLTAGGELFF.

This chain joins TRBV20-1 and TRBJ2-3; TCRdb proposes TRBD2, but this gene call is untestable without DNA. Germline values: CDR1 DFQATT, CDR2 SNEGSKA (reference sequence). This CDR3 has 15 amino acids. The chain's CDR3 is CSASTSGGGADTQYF.

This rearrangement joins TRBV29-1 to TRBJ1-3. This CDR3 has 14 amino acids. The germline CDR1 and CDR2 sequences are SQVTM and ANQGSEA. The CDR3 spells CSVSLGSTGNTIYF. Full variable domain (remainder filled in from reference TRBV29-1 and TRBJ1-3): SAVISQKPSRDICQRGTSLTIQCQVDSQVTMMFWYRQQPGQSLTLIATANQGSEATYESGFVIDKFPISRPNLTFSTLTVSNMSPEDSSIYLCSVSLGSTGNTIYFGEGSWLTVV.